This T cell receptor beta chain stems from a study of cytomegalovirus exposure and HLA in healthy donors. General study results and limits: In vitro, three CMV-associated chains proved specific for CMV antigens. Some TCR beta chains (about 180 of them) were listed as cytomegalovirus-associated. The classifier, whose performance was assessed in both the original and validation cohorts, reportedly diagnosed cytomegalovirus status with high specificity and sensitivity.

This clone has a single count. The antigen remains undetermined. The data were produced by immunoSEQ multiplex PCR, yet TCRdb's version contains in-frame clones alone and is incomplete. The sample has over 100,000 clones; roughly 95% are singletons. Germline loops: CDR1 GTSNPN, CDR2 SVGIG (reference sequence). Trimming at V came to 7 bases and at J to 0 bases, leaving 5 bases not matched to a gene. CDR3 length: 13 amino acids. The specimen was PBMCs. The chain employs TRBV30 and TRBJ1-1; 7 bases map to TRBD1. The receptor comes from a woman under 30 in good health and CMV-seronegative. CDR3 sequence reads: CAFTGTVNTEAFF. In DNA, the CDR3 is TGTGCCTTTACCGGGACAGTGAACACTGAAGCTTTCTTT.